The rows below give T cell receptor beta chains drawn from one sample of a study of T cells in Graves' hyperthyroidism and ophthalmopathy. Using its own MiXCR run on the multiplex PCR reads, TCRdb lists one record per CDR3 protein. Altogether hundreds of thousands of distinct CDR3 sequences are present, approximately 15% being singletons, with the ten largest covering approximately 8%. Sequencing input: blood. The receptors were sampled from a woman younger than 35 with Graves' hyperthyroidism. Each CDR3 is given with its conserved first and last residue. D genes are given only for firm matches. Size is omitted from some rows. Given values are once, few, many or a class for expanded clones.

>-|many|TRBJ2-7|TRBV7-9
TGTGCCAGCAGCTTAGAGGGACCACAAAGCGAGTACTTC
CASSLEGPQSEYF
>-|many|TRBJ1-2|TRBV28
TGTGCCAGCAAAAGGGGCCGTGGCTACACCTTC
CASKRGRGYTF
>-|many|TRBJ1-1|TRBV3-1
TGTGCCAGCAGCCAAGCCGGGACTGGGAACACTGAAGCTTTCTTT
CASSQAGTGNTEAFF
>-|-|TRBJ2-3|TRBV28
TGTGCCAGCAGTTTTCGGGATACGCGGTATTTT
CASSFRDTRYF
>TRBD2|many|TRBJ2-1|TRBV10-3
TGTGCCATCAGACCAACAAACGAGGGAGGGGACTACAATGAGCAGTTCTTC
CAIRPTNEGGDYNEQFF
>-|many|TRBJ1-5|TRBV18
TGTGCCAGCTCGGACCTGGGGGGCAATCAGCCCCAGCATTTT
CASSDLGGNQPQHF
>TRBD1|-|TRBJ1-5|TRBV28
TGTGCCAGCAGTGGAGACAGGGAACAGCCCCAGCATTTT
CASSGDREQPQHF
>TRBD1|-|TRBJ1-2|TRBV5-6
TGTGCCAGCAGCTTGGCAGGGCAGGGGGCGCAACATGGCTACACCTTC
CASSLAGQGAQHGYTF
>-|few|TRBJ1-1|TRBV19
TGTGCCAGTACCACCTCGGTCAGGTCAGAAGCTTTCTTT
CASTTSVRSEAFF
>-|-|TRBJ2-3|TRBV4-1
TGCGCCAGCAGCCAAGAGTCGAGAAGAATTGGACCCACTGGGTATGGTACGCAGTATTTT
CASSQESRRIGPTGYGTQYF
>TRBD2|-|TRBJ2-1|TRBV19
TGTGCCAGTAGCTTTCCCGGGACTAGCGGGGGACGGACCTACAATGAGCAGTTCTTC
CASSFPGTSGGRTYNEQFF
>TRBD2|many|TRBJ2-1|TRBV5-1
TGCGCCAGCAGCGGAAGGACTAGCGGGGGGCGGTATGAGCAGTTCTTC
CASSGRTSGGRYEQFF
>TRBD1|-|TRBJ2-7|TRBV12-3/TRBV12-4
TGTGCCAGCAGTCTGGGACAGGGGGCACCCGAGCAGTACTTC
CASSLGQGAPEQYF
>TRBD1|many|TRBJ2-7|TRBV7-8
TGTGCCAGCAGCCGACAGGGGGAAAGAAACGAGCAGTACTTC
CASSRQGERNEQYF
>TRBD2|many|TRBJ2-3|TRBV7-8
TGTGCCAGCAGCTTAATAATAGCGGGTCAGCCAGATACGCAGTATTTT
CASSLIIAGQPDTQYF
>-|many|TRBJ1-5|TRBV5-1
TGCGCCAGCAGCTTGGAAGGCATCAATCAGCCCCAGCATTTT
CASSLEGINQPQHF
>-|-|TRBJ2-7|TRBV11-2
TGTGCCAGCAGCTCAGACACGGGACACCTAACCTACGAGCAGTACTTC
CASSSDTGHLTYEQYF
>-|many|TRBJ2-2|TRBV5-6
TGTGCCAGCAGCTTCCGACAGGCCATTACTTTAGGCGGGGAGCTGTTTTTT
CASSFRQAITLGGELFF
>-|many|TRBJ2-5|TRBV12-3/TRBV12-4
TGTGCCAGCTCCCGCGGGCAAGAGACCCAGTACTTC
CASSRGQETQYF
>-|-|TRBJ2-3|TRBV2
TGTGCCAGCGGCAGGGGATCAGATACGCAGTATTTT
CASGRGSDTQYF
>-|many|TRBJ1-6|TRBV3-1
TGTGCCAGCAGCCCCGAGGGGGTATTTTCACCCCTCCACTTT
CASSPEGVFSPLHF
>TRBD1|many|TRBJ2-7|TRBV7-9
TGTGCCAGCAGCTTACCTGGACAGGGGGCTTCCTACGAGCAGTACTTC
CASSLPGQGASYEQYF
>-|many|TRBJ2-2|TRBV6-1
TGTGCCAGCAGTCCCCGGTCCGGGGGCGCGAACACCGGGGAGCTGTTTTTT
CASSPRSGGANTGELFF
>-|-|TRBJ2-5|TRBV5-1
TGCGCCAGCACGTCAGACGGGATGGGGACCCAGGACTTC
CASTSDGMGTQDF
>TRBD2|many|TRBJ2-5|TRBV6-1
TGTGCCAGCAGCCCCCAGAGCGGGGCCCAGTACTTC
CASSPQSGAQYF
>TRBD2|many|TRBJ2-2|TRBV6-1
TGTGCCAGCAGACTAGCGGGAGACACCGGGGAGCTGTTTTTT
CASRLAGDTGELFF
>-|few|TRBJ1-3|TRBV5-1
TGCGCCAGCAGCTTGGCCGTGGGGGGCACTGGAAACACCATATATTTT
CASSLAVGGTGNTIYF
>-|many|TRBJ2-1|TRBV29-1
TGCAGCGCGGCCGGGACGGAAGCCTACAATGAGCAGTTCTTC
CSAAGTEAYNEQFF
>TRBD2|many|TRBJ2-7|TRBV11-3
TGTGCCAGCAGCTTCGGCCTAGCGGGAAGCAACGAGCAGTACTTC
CASSFGLAGSNEQYF
>-|-|TRBJ2-2|TRBV7-2
TGTGCCAGCAGCTTTCTAGCGAACACCGGGGAGCTGTTTTTT
CASSFLANTGELFF
>-|-|TRBJ2-7|TRBV9
TGTGCCAGCAGCCCCCGAGGAGCCTTAAGCTCCTACGAGCAGTACTTC
CASSPRGALSSYEQYF
>TRBD1|many|TRBJ1-1|TRBV20-1
TGCAGTGCTAGCAGGGGGTTGGGCACTGAAGCTTTCTTT
CSASRGLGTEAFF
>-|many|TRBJ2-3|TRBV6-1
TGTGCCAGCACCCTCCCGGAGGCTCAAGATACGCAGTATTTT
CASTLPEAQDTQYF